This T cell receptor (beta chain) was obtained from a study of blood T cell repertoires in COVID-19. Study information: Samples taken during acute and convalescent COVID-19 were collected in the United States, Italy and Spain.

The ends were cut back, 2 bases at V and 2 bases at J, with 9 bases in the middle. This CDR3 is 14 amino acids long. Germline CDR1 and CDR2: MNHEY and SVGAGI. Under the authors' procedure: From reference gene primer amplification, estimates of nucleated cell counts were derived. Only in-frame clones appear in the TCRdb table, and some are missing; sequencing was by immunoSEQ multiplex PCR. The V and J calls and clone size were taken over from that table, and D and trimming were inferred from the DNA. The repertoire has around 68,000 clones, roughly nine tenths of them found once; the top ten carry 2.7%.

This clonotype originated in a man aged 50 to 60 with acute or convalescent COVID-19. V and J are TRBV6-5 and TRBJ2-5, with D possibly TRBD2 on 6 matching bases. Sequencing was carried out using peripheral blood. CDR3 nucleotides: TGTGCCAGCAGTTACAGCGGGCCACAAGAGACCCAGTACTTC. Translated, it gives CASSYSGPQETQYF.